This entry concerns a single TCR beta chain. This table comes from immunoSEQ multiplex PCR, and its TCRdb copy is limited to in-frame clones, with some not included. This table has about 110,000 clones, roughly 84% appearing once. The sample is drawn from a study of blood T cell repertoires in COVID-19. In the study overall: Specimens from acute and convalescent COVID-19 originated in the United States, Italy and Spain. The cDNA or gDNA used as material had been derived from T cells, B-cell-depleted T cells, or PBMCs.

Per germline, CDR1 SGHKS and CDR2 YYEKEE (reference sequence). The CDR3 is 13 residues long. Trimming removed 3 bases at V and 1 base at J, with 7 bases between. The chain carries TRBV5-5 and TRBJ1-1, with a possible D match to TRBD1 (5 bases). The receptor's source is a human donor in a cohort sampled during active COVID-19. Specimen: peripheral blood. The CDR3 bases are TGTGCCAGCAGCTGGACAAGGAACACTGAAGCTTTCTTT. It yields the protein CASSWTRNTEAFF.